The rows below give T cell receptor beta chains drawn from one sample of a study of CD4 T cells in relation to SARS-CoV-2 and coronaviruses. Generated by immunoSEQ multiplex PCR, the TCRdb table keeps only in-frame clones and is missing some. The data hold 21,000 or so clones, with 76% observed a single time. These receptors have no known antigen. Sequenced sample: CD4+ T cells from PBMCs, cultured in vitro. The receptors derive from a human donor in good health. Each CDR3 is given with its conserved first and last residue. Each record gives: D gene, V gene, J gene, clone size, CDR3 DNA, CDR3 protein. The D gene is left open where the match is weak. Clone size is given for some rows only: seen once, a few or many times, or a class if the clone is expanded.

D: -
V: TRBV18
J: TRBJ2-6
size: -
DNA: TGTGCCAGCTCACCACTCCCGGCAGGCTGGGGGCCTGGGGCCAACGTCCTGACTTTC
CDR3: CASSPLPAGWGPGANVLTF

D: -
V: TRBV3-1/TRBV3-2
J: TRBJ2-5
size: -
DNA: TGTGCCAGCAGCCAAGTATCTCGAGGGGGGGGGTCAGAGACCCAGTACTTC
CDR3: CASSQVSRGGGSETQYF

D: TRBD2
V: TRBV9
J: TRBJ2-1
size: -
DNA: TGTGCCAGCAGCGTAGCGGTAGCGGGAGGGCCTGGGGGTGAGCAGTTCTTC
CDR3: CASSVAVAGGPGGEQFF

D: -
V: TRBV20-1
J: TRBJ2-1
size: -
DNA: TGCAGTGCTAGTAGGTCAGACAATGAGCAGTTCTTC
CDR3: CSASRSDNEQFF

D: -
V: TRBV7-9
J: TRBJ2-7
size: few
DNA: TGTGCCAGCAGCTTCACAGAGTACTCCTACGAGCAGTACTTC
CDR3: CASSFTEYSYEQYF

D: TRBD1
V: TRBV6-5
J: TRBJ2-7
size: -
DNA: TGTGCCAGCAGTTACCGCGGACAGGGGGTATACGAGCAGTACTTC
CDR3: CASSYRGQGVYEQYF

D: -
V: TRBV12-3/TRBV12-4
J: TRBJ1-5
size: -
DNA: TGTGCCAGCAGTCCCCTGATGGTGGGGTATCCGCATTTT
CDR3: CASSPLMVGYPHF

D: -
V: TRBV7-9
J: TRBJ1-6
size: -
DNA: TGTGCCAGCAGCTTAGCGGATTCACCCCTCCACTTT
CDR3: CASSLADSPLHF

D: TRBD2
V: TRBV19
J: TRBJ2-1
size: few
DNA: TGTGCCAGTAATTCGGCTAGCGGGAGTGATGGGCAGTTCTTC
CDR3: CASNSASGSDGQFF

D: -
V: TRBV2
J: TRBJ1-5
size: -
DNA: TGTGCCAGCAGTGATCGGGGGTATCAGCCCCAGCATTTT
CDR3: CASSDRGYQPQHF

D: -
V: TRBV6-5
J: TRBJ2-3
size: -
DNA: TGTGCCAGCAGTTATCAACGCGGCCTCGATACGCAGTATTTT
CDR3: CASSYQRGLDTQYF

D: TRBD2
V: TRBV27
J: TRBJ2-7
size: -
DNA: TGTGCCAGCAGTAAGCGGGAGGGATCCTACGAGCAGTACTTC
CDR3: CASSKREGSYEQYF

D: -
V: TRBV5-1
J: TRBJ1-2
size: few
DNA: TGCGCCAGCAGCACGCAGACAGGAGACTACACCTTC
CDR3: CASSTQTGDYTF

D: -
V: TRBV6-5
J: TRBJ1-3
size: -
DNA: TGTGCCAGCAGCTGGAAGGACACCATATATTTT
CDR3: CASSWKDTIYF

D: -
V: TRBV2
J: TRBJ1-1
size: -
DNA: TGTGCCAGCAACTTAGGGGGGAACACTGAAGCTTTCTTT
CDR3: CASNLGGNTEAFF

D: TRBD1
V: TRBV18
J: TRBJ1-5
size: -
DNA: TGTGCCAGCTCGTTGGGACAGGGAAGCAATCAGCCCCAGCATTTT
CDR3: CASSLGQGSNQPQHF

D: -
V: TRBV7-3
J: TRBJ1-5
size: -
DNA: TGTGCCAGCAGCTTAACCAGGGGTCAGCCCCAGCATTTT
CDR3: CASSLTRGQPQHF

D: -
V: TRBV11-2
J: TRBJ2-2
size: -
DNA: TGTGCCAGCAGCTTAGCCGGGTTTGACACCGGGGAGCTGTTTTTT
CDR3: CASSLAGFDTGELFF

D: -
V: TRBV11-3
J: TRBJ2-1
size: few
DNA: TGTGCCAGCAGCTTAGACCCGTACAATGAGCAGTTCTTC
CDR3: CASSLDPYNEQFF

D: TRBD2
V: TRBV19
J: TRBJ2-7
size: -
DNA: TGTGCCAGTAGTGGACTAGCGGGAAACCACGAGCAGTACTTC
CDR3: CASSGLAGNHEQYF

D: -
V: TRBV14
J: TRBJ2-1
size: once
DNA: TGTGCCAGCAGCCATCGTCTCGGGTTGGGCTCCTACAATGAGCAGTTCTTC
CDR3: CASSHRLGLGSYNEQFF

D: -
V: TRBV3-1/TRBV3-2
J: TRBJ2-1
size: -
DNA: TGTGCCAGCAGCCAAGCACATGGCTCCTACAATGAGCAGTTCTTC
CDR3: CASSQAHGSYNEQFF

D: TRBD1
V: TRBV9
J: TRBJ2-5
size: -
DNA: TGTGCCAGCAGCCTCCAGACAGGGTATGGGGAGACCCAGTACTTC
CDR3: CASSLQTGYGETQYF

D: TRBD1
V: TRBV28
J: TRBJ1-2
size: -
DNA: TGTGCCAGCAGTTTGGGGACAGGGGAGGCTAACTATGGCTACACCTTC
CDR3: CASSLGTGEANYGYTF

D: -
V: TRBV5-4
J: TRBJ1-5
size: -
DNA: TGTGCCAGCAGCTTTGACAAGGATCAGCCCCAGCATTTT
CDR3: CASSFDKDQPQHF

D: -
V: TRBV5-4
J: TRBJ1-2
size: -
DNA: TGTGCCAGCAGCAAGACAGTTGACTATGGCTACACCTTC
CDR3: CASSKTVDYGYTF

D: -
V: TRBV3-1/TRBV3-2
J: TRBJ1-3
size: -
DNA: TGTGCCAGCAGCCAAGATGTCGACCGGTTGGCCATATATTTT
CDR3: CASSQDVDRLAIYF

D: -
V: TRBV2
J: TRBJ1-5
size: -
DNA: TGTGCCATTGGACAGCTCAATCAGCCCCAGCATTTT
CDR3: CAIGQLNQPQHF

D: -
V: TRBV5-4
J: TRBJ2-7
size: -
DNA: TGTGCCAGCAGCCGGGACCGAACCTACGAGCAGTACTTC
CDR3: CASSRDRTYEQYF

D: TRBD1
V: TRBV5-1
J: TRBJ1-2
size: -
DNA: TGCGCCAGCAGCTCGGAAGGGACAGGGCTAGGCTACACCTTC
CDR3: CASSSEGTGLGYTF

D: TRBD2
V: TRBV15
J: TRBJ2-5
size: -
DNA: TGTGCCACCAGATCAGCGGGAGGGCGACAGGAGACCCAGTACTTC
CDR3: CATRSAGGRQETQYF

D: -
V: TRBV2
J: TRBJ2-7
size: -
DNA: TGTGCCAGCAGTCAAGAGGTCTACGAGCAGTACTTC
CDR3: CASSQEVYEQYF

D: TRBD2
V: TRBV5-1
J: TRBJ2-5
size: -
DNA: TGCGCCAGCAGCCTAGATTCGACTAGCGGGAGGCAGACCCAGTACTTC
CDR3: CASSLDSTSGRQTQYF

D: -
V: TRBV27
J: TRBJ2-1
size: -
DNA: TGTGCCAGCAGTTTTTCAGCCTACAATGAGCAGTTCTTC
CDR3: CASSFSAYNEQFF